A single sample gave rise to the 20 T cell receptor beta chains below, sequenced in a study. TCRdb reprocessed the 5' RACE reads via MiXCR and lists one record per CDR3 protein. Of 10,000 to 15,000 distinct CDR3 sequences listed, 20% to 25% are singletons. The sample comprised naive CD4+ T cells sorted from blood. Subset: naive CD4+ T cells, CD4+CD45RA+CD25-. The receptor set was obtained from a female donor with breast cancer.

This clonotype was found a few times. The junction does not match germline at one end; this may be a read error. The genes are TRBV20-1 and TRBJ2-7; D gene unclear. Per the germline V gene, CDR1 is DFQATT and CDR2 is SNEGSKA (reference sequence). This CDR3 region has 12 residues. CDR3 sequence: CSSSVLNYEQYF. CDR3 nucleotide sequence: TGCAGTTCTAGTGTATTGAACTACGAGCAGTACTTC.

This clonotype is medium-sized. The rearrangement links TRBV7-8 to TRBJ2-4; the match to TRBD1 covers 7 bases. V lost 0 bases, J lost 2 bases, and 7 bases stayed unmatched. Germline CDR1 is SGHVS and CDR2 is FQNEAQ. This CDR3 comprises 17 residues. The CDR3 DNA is TGTGCCAGCAGCTTAGCGGTAGGGGGCGGAACCAAAAACATTCAGTACTTC. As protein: CASSLAVGGGTKNIQYF.

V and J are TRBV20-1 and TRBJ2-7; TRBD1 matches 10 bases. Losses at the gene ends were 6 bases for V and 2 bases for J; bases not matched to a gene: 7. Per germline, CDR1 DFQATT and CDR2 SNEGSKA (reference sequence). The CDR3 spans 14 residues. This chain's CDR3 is CSAQGQGKAYEQYF. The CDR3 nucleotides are TGCAGTGCGCAGGGACAGGGGAAAGCCTACGAGCAGTACTTC.

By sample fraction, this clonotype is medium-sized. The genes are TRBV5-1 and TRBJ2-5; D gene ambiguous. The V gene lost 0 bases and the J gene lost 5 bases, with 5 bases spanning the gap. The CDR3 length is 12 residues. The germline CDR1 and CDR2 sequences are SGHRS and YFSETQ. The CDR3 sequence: CASSLDVETQYF. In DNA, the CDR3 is TGCGCCAGCAGCTTGGATGTGGAGACCCAGTACTTC.

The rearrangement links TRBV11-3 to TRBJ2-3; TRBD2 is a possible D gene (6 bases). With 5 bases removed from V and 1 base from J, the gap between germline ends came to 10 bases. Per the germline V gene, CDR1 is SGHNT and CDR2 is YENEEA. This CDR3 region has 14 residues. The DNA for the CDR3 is TGTGCCAGCAGCGTTAGCGGAGGCACAGATACGCAGTATTTT. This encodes CASSVSGGTDTQYF.

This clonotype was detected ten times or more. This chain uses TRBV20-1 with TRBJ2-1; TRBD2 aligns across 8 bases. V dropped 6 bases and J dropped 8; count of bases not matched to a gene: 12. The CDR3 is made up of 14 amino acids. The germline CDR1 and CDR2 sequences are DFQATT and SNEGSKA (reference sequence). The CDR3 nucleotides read TGCAGTGCGTTGGCGGGAGGTGCATACTATGAGCAGTTCTTC. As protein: CSALAGGAYYEQFF.

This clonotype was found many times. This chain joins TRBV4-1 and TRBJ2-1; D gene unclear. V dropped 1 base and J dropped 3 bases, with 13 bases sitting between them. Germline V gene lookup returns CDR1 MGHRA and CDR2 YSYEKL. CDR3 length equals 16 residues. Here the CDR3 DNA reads TGCGCCAGCAGCCAAGCGCTGAGTTCGGGCTACAATGAGCAGTTCTTC. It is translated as CASSQALSSGYNEQFF.

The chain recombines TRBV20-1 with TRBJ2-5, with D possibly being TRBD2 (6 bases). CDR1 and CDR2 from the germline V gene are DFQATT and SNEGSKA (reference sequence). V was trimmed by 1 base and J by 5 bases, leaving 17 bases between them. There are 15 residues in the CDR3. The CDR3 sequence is CSARGVTGADETQYF. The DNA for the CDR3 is TGCAGTGCTAGAGGCGTTACGGGAGCGGACGAGACCCAGTACTTC.

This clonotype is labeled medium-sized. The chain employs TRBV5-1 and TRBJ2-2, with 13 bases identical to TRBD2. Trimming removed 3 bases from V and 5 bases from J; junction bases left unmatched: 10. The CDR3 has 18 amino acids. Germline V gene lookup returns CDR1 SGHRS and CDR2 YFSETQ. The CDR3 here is CASSSPGLAGSRTGELFF. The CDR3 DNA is TGCGCCAGCAGCTCCCCGGGACTAGCGGGGTCACGGACCGGGGAGCTGTTTTTT.

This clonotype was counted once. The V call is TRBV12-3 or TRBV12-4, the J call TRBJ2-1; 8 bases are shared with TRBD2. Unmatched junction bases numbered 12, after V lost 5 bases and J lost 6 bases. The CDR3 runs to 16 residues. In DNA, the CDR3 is TGTGCCAGCAGTCCTGTAACGGGAGGGTCCCCCAATGAGCAGTTCTTC. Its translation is CASSPVTGGSPNEQFF.

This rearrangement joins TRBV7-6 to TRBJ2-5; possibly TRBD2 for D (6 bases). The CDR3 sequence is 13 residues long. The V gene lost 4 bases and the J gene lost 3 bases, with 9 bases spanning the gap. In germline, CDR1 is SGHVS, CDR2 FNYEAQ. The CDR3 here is CASSSGAEETQYF. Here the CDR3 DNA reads TGTGCCAGCAGCTCGGGAGCGGAAGAGACCCAGTACTTC.

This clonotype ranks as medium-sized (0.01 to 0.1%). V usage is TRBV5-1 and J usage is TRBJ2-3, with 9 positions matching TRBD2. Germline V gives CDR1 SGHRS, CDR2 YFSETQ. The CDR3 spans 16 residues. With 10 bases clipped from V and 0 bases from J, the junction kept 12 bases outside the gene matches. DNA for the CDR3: TGCGCCTCAGCAACAGGCCTAGCGGGGAGCACAGATACGCAGTATTTT. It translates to CASATGLAGSTDTQYF.

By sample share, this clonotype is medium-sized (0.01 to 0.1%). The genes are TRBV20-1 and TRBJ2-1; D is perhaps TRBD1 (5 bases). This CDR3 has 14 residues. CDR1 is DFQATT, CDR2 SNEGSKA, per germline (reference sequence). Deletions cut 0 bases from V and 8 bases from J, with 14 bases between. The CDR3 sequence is CSAREGLVRDEQFF. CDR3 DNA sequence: TGCAGTGCTAGAGAGGGGCTAGTCCGGGATGAGCAGTTCTTC.

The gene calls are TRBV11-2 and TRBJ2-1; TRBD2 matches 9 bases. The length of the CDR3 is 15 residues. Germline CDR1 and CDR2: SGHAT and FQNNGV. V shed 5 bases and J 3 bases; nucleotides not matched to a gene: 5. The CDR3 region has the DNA TGTGCCAGCAGCCCGAGCGGGAGGAACTACAATGAGCAGTTCTTC. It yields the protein CASSPSGRNYNEQFF.

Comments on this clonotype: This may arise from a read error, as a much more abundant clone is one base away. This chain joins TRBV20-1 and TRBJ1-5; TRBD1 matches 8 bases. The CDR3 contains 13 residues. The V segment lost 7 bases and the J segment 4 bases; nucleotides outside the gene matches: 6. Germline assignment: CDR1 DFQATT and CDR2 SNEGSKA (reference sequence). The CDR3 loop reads CSVTGGQNQPQHF. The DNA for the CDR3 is TGCAGTGTTACAGGGGGGCAAAATCAGCCCCAGCATTTT.

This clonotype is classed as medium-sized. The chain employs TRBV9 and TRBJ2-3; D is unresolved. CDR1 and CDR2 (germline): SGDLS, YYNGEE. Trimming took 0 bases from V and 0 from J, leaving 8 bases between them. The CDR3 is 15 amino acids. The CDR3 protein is CASSVGHSSTDTQYF. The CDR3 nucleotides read TGTGCCAGCAGCGTAGGTCACTCAAGCACAGATACGCAGTATTTT.

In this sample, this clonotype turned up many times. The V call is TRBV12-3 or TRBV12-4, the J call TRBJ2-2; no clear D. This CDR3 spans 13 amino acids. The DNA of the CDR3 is TGTGCAACGGGTGATTCGAACACCGGGGAGCTGTTTTTT. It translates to CATGDSNTGELFF.

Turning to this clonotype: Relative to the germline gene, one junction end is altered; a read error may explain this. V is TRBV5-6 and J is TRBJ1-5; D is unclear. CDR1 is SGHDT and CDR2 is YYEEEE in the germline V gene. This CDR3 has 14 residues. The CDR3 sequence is CASGLVGKGSPQHF. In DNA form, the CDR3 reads TGTGCCAGCGGCTTGGTAGGGAAGGGTTCCCCCCAGCATTTT.

The CDR3 region has the DNA TGCGCCAGCAGCTTGGTTAAGGGACCCGTCAAAGGGGCCCACAATGAGCAGTTCTTC. It translates to CASSLVKGPVKGAHNEQFF. This rearrangement joins TRBV5-1 to TRBJ2-1; perhaps D is TRBD1 or TRBD2 (5 bases each). The CDR3 runs to 19 residues. The ends were cut back, 0 bases at V and 5 bases at J, with 24 bases in the middle. CDR1 and CDR2 from the germline V gene are SGHRS and YFSETQ.

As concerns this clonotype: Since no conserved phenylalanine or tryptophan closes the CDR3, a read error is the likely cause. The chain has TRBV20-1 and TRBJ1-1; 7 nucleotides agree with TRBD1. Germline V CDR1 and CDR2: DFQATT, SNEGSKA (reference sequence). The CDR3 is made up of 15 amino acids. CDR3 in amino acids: CSARRSSGGDTEAFS. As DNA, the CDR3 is TGCAGCGCTAGGAGGTCGTCAGGGGGGGACACTGAAGCTTTCTCT.